This T cell receptor beta chain emerged from a study of T cells after yellow fever vaccination. The V gene lost 9 bases and the J gene lost 0 bases, with 9 bases spanning the gap. This CDR3 is 13 amino acids long. In germline, CDR1 is MNHNS, CDR2 SASEGT. This clonotype has a count of ten or more. TCRdb processed the 5' RACE reads anew with MiXCR; each CDR3 protein has one entry. Counted here are tens of thousands of distinct CDR3 sequences, approximately 4% occurring once; the ten biggest clones make up approximately 45%. This specimen was CD8+ T cells sorted from PBMCs, taken 5 days after the yellow fever booster vaccination. This sequence was found in a man in his thirties or forties who received the YFV17D yellow fever vaccine. The V and J genes are TRBV6-1 and TRBJ2-1; D gene uncertain. CDR3 coding DNA: TGTGCCAGTGCCTCTAGCTCCTACAATGAGCAGTTCTTC. Translated: CASASSSYNEQFF.